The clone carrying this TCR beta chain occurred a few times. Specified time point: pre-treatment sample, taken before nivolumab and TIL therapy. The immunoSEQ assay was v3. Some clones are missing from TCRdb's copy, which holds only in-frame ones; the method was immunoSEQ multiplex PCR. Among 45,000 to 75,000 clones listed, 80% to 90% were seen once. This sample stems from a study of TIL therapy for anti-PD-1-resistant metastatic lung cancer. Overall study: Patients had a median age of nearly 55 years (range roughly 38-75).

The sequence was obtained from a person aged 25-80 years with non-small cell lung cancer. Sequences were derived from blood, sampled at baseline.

CDR3 in DNA: TGTGCCAGCAGCTCCGGAAACACCGGGGAGCTGTTTTTT. Its translation: CASSSGNTGELFF. V is TRBV7-6 and J is TRBJ2-2; unclear D gene. The CDR3 contains 13 residues. Germline V lookup: CDR1 SGHVS, CDR2 FNYEAQ. V was clipped by 4 bases and J by 2 bases, with 5 bases between them.